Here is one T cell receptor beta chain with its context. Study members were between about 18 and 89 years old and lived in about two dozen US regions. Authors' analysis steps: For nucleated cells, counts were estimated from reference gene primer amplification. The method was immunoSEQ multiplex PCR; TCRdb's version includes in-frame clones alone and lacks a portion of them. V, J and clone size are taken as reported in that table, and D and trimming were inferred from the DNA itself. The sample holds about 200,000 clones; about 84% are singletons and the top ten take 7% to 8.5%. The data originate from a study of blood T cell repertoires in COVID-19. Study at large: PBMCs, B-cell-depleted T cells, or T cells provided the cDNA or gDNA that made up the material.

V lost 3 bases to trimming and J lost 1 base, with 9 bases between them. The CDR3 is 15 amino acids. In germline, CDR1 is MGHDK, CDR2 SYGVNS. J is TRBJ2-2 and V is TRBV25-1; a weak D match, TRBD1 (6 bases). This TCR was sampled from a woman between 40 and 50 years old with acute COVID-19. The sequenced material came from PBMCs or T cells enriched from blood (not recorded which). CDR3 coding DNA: TGTGCCAGCAGTGATGGACAGATGAACACCGGGGAGCTGTTTTTT. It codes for CASSDGQMNTGELFF.